The 10 T cell receptor beta chains reported below all come from one sample, sequenced in a study of a mutant IDH1 vaccine in newly diagnosed glioma. Their recognized antigens are unknown. Time point described: week 5, during vaccination. What each vaccine dose contained was 300 ug of mutant IDH1 20-mer peptide, accompanied by topical imiquimod. Repertoires were generated with immunoSEQ multiplex PCR, while TCRdb's copy carries only in-frame clones and drops some. Among about 51,000 clones, around four fifths were seen once, and the ten largest hold 1.5% to 2%. The source material was PBMCs, sampled from a glioma patient whose treatment included an IDH1 peptide vaccine. Source of these receptors: a woman aged 40 to 55 with glioma.

The chain carries TRBV10-1 and TRBJ1-2, with D perhaps TRBD1 (5 bases). V shed 7 bases and J shed 3 bases, with 18 bases lying between them. Germline CDR1 WNHNN, CDR2 SYGVQD (reference sequence). The CDR3 loop spans 15 amino acids. In DNA, the CDR3 is TGCGCCAGCATCACTCCGGGACCCTTACACTATGGCTACACCTTC. It translates to CASITPGPLHYGYTF.

This clone was observed a single time. The V gene is TRBV30, the J gene TRBJ2-5; TRBD2 is a possible D gene (6 bases). CDR1 and CDR2 (germline): GTSNPN, SVGIG (reference sequence). V was clipped by 2 bases and J by 5 bases, with 9 bases between them. The CDR3 spans 12 residues. CDR3: CAWSTSLETQYF. CDR3 coding DNA: TGTGCCTGGAGTACTAGCCTGGAGACCCAGTACTTC.

The chain uses TRBV20-1 and TRBJ2-1; D call uncertain. CDR1 and CDR2 from the germline V gene are DFQATT and SNEGSKA (reference sequence). The ends were cut back, 2 bases at V and 9 bases at J, with 8 bases in the middle. CDR3 size: 11 residues. The CDR3 region is CSARFLIEQFF. The CDR3 nucleotides read TGCAGTGCTAGATTCCTAATTGAGCAGTTCTTC.

The J gene is TRBJ2-1, the V gene TRBV9; 13 nucleotides match TRBD2. CDR3 length equals 17 residues. V lost 4 bases, J lost 3 bases, and 7 bases stayed unmatched. Germline V gene lookup returns CDR1 SGDLS and CDR2 YYNGEE. Here the CDR3 DNA reads TGTGCCAGCAGCCCTTGGACTAGCGGGGGCATCTACAATGAGCAGTTCTTC. Translation: CASSPWTSGGIYNEQFF.

CDR3: CAIRDGGVAELFF. The CDR3 bases are TGTGCCATCAGGGACGGTGGGGTTGCGGAGCTGTTTTTT. The J gene is TRBJ2-2, the V gene TRBV10-3; D call uncertain. Germline CDR1 and CDR2: ENHRY and SYGVKD. Trimming took off 6 bases at V and 10 bases at J, with 15 bases between the two ends. The CDR3 length is 13 residues.

The V gene is TRBV6-1, the J gene TRBJ1-1; D perhaps matches TRBD1 (5 bases). Deletions cut 6 bases from V and 1 base from J, with 12 bases between. The CDR3 sequence is 14 residues long. Per germline, CDR1 MNHNS and CDR2 SASEGT. CDR3 nucleotides: TGTGCCAGCAGGGACCGGACACCGAACACTGAAGCTTTCTTT. Amino acids: CASRDRTPNTEAFF.

This clone was counted only a few times. This chain links TRBV18 with TRBJ2-1; 12 nucleotides line up with TRBD2. The CDR3 has 14 residues. In germline, CDR1 is KGHSH, CDR2 LQKENI. The junction had 3 bases not matched to a gene; V was cut back by 2 bases and J by 10 bases. This CDR3 is CASSPSGLAGEQFF. CDR3 coding DNA: TGTGCCAGCTCACCATCCGGACTAGCGGGGGAGCAGTTCTTC.

The chain uses TRBV18 and TRBJ2-3; 7 nucleotides agree with TRBD2. The germline V gene encodes CDR1 KGHSH and CDR2 LQKENI. The CDR3 has 17 residues. V shed 4 bases and J 2 bases; nucleotides not matched to a gene: 12. Written as DNA, the CDR3 is TGTGCCAGCTCACAACTCCCGGGGACTAAAACCACAGATACGCAGTATTTT. Encoded protein: CASSQLPGTKTTDTQYF.

This clone was recorded only once. The chain has TRBV6-6 and TRBJ2-3; D is unresolved. The CDR3 extends over 13 amino acids. Germline lookup yields CDR1 MNHNY and CDR2 SVGAGI (reference sequence). Trimming cost V 6 bases and J 5 bases, with 12 bases left between them. The CDR3 sequence: CASSLLRQDTQYF. Here the CDR3 DNA reads TGTGCCAGCAGCCTGTTACGCCAAGATACGCAGTATTTT.

This clone was seen a handful of times. The genes are TRBV7-8 and TRBJ1-5; a weak D match, TRBD1 (5 bases). Trimming shortened V by 2 bases and J by 11 bases, and 16 bases separated the two germline ends. From germline, CDR1 is SGHVS and CDR2 FQNEAQ. This CDR3 has 14 residues. CDR3 sequence reads: CASSLKGSQSAQHF. As DNA, the CDR3 is TGTGCCAGCAGCTTAAAGGGGAGCCAATCGGCCCAGCATTTT.